The 16 T cell receptor beta chains reported below all come from one sample, sequenced in a study of control samples from healthy donors and cancer patients. Generated by immunoSEQ multiplex PCR, the TCRdb table keeps only in-frame clones and is missing some. The sample contains around 70,000 clones, around 90% of which appear only once. Sequenced material: PBMCs. The receptors here all came from a woman aged 45-60 years with colorectal cancer.

The CDR3 region is CASSSRRRAGNQPQHF. The CDR3 bases are TGTGCCAGCAGCTCCCGTCGCAGGGCAGGCAATCAGCCCCAGCATTTT. The rearrangement uses TRBV7-2 and TRBJ1-5; possible D gene TRBD1, 5 bases. CDR3 length equals 16 residues. The germline V and J ends were trimmed by 4 bases and 2 bases, with 15 bases remaining between them. Germline-derived CDR1 and CDR2 are SGHTA and FQGNSA.

The chain carries TRBV7-6 and TRBJ2-3; 7 bases are a match to TRBD2. CDR3 length equals 15 residues. The V and J ends lost 0 bases and 0 bases, in that order; junction bases with no gene match: 0. Germline V gene sequence: CDR1 SGHVS, CDR2 FNYEAQ. For the CDR3, the DNA is TGTGCCAGCAGCTTAGCGGGGGGGAGCACAGATACGCAGTATTTT. It specifies CASSLAGGSTDTQYF.

A word on this clone: One junction end disagrees with the germline gene, perhaps due to a read error. The chain combines TRBV19 with TRBJ2-1; 11 bases are shared with TRBD1. Germline V gene sequence: CDR1 LNHDA, CDR2 SQIVND (reference sequence). The CDR3 contains 14 residues. CDR3 bases: TGTGCCAGCAGTACCCGGGACAGGGGGAATGAGCAGTTCTTC. Its protein is CASSTRDRGNEQFF.

The chain uses TRBV27 and TRBJ1-2, with unresolved D. Germline V gene lookup returns CDR1 MNHEY and CDR2 SMNVEV (reference sequence). V was pared by 6 bases and J by 2 bases, with 16 bases between. There are 15 residues in the CDR3. CDR3: CASSFVAGENYGYTF. The CDR3 DNA is TGTGCCAGCAGCTTTGTGGCGGGAGAAAACTATGGCTACACCTTC.

The gene calls are TRBV2 and TRBJ2-3; TRBD2 aligns across 9 bases. The V and J ends lost 4 bases and 1 base, in that order; junction bases with no gene match: 3. This CDR3 region has 15 residues. Germline V lookup: CDR1 SNHLY, CDR2 FYNNEI. CDR3 region: CASSGSSGGTDTQYF. CDR3 sequence (DNA): TGTGCCAGCAGTGGGTCTAGCGGGGGCACAGATACGCAGTATTTT.

CDR3 amino acids: CASSQDIVEYNEQFF. The CDR3 DNA reads as TGTGCCAGCAGCCAAGACATCGTGGAGTACAATGAGCAGTTCTTC. The chain links TRBV3-1 (or the pseudogene TRBV3-2) to TRBJ2-1; no clear D. The CDR3 runs to 15 residues. Looked up from germline, CDR1 is LGHDT and CDR2 is YNNKEL (reference sequence). Between the trimmed V and J ends, which lost 0 bases and 4 bases, there was a span of 10 bases.

The rearrangement uses TRBV5-1 and TRBJ2-1; TRBD2 might be the D (6 bases). The CDR3 has 15 residues. The germline V and J ends were trimmed by 0 bases and 7 bases, with 14 bases remaining between them. Germline V gene lookup returns CDR1 SGHRS and CDR2 YFSETQ. CDR3 sequence (DNA): TGCGCCAGCAGCTTGGGGACTACAACTTGGAATGAGCAGTTCTTC. Its translation: CASSLGTTTWNEQFF.

V is TRBV27 and J is TRBJ1-5; D unresolved. CDR1 and CDR2 (germline): MNHEY, SMNVEV (reference sequence). The CDR3 has 12 amino acids. Trimming removed 4 bases from V and 6 bases from J, with 7 bases in between. This CDR3 reads CASSSAGQPQHF. DNA of the CDR3: TGTGCCAGCAGTTCCGCCGGTCAGCCCCAGCATTTT.

The chain links TRBV21-1 to TRBJ2-5; the table's D call TRBD1 went unverified against the DNA. TRBV21-1 is reported as a pseudogene. CDR3 length equals 16 residues. This CDR3 reads CASSPTSQGHQETQYF. The DNA for the CDR3 is TGTGCCAGCAGCCCAACCTCGCAGGGCCACCAAGAGACCCAGTACTTC.

The rearrangement joins TRBV7-2 to TRBJ2-2; D possibly uses TRBD1 or TRBD2 (5 bases each). Trimming removed 5 bases from V and 7 bases from J, with 17 bases in between. CDR3 length: 15 residues. The germline gives CDR1 SGHTA, CDR2 FQGNSA. The CDR3 region has the DNA TGTGCCAGCAGCGAAGGCCACTCGGGGCTCGGGGAGCTGTTTTTT. Protein sequence: CASSEGHSGLGELFF.

V is TRBV7-8 and J is TRBJ2-3; 7 bases line up with TRBD1. V shed 4 bases, J shed 2 bases, and the junction held 21 bases outside the gene matches. Germline CDR1 and CDR2: SGHVS and FQNEAQ. The CDR3 spans 20 residues. This CDR3 reads CASSYKTGSNPWRFTDTQYF. As DNA, the CDR3 is TGTGCCAGCAGCTATAAGACAGGGAGCAATCCTTGGAGGTTCACAGATACGCAGTATTTT. Looking up the rest from reference TRBV7-8 and TRBJ2-3 gives the full variable domain: GAGVSQSPRYKVAKRGQDVALRCDPISGHVSLFWYQQALGQGPEFLTYFQNEAQLDKSGLPSDRFFAERPEGSVSTLKIQRTQQEDSAVYLCASSYKTGSNPWRFTDTQYFGPGTRLTVL.

The chain carries TRBV6-4 and TRBJ1-3; tentatively, D is TRBD1 (6 bases). The CDR3 totals 18 residues. The germline V and J ends were trimmed by 7 bases and 0 bases, with 22 bases remaining between them. Looked up from germline, CDR1 is MRHNA and CDR2 is SNTAGT. CDR3 sequence: CASTQRGRVSLSGNTIYF. CDR3 in DNA: TGTGCCAGCACCCAGAGGGGGAGGGTTTCTCTCTCTGGAAACACCATATATTTT.

The V gene is TRBV7-9, the J gene TRBJ1-6, with D uncertain. The CDR3 is made up of 15 amino acids. CDR1 and CDR2 from the germline V gene are SEHNR and FQNEAQ (reference sequence). The V gene lost 3 bases and the J gene lost 5 bases, with 11 bases spanning the gap. The CDR3 sequence: CASSLDGLNNSPLHF. For the CDR3, the DNA is TGTGCCAGCAGCTTGGATGGACTCAATAATTCACCCCTCCACTTT.

V is TRBV7-3 and J is TRBJ2-2; 7 bases map to TRBD1. J was trimmed by 6 bases and V by 6 bases; bases with no gene match: 7. The CDR3 is 14 residues long. Per the germline V gene, CDR1 is SGHTA and CDR2 is FQGTGA. For the CDR3, the DNA is TGTGCCAGCAGTCCAGACAGGGCCCCCGGGGAGCTGTTTTTT. Translation gives CASSPDRAPGELFF.

The rearrangement uses TRBV19 and TRBJ1-2, with a tentative D call TRBD1 (5 bases). The CDR3 is made up of 15 amino acids. The V gene's germline CDR1 is LNHDA and CDR2 SQIVND (reference sequence). V was cut by 2 bases and J by 8 bases, with 18 bases left in between. The CDR3 spells CASSIMVGTSEGYTF. CDR3 in DNA: TGTGCCAGTAGTATAATGGTCGGGACTTCAGAAGGCTACACCTTC. Variable domain in full (rest from reference TRBV19 and TRBJ1-2): DGGITQSPKYLFRKEGQNVTLSCEQNLNHDAMYWYRQDPGQGLRLIYYSQIVNDFQKGDIAEGYSVSREKKESFPLTVTSAQKNPTAFYLCASSIMVGTSEGYTFGSGTRLTVV.

The chain links TRBV18 to TRBJ2-3; tentative D call: TRBD1 (5 bases). V was cut by 6 bases and J by 2 bases, with 15 bases left in between. The V gene's germline CDR1 is KGHSH and CDR2 LQKENI. The CDR3 runs 15 residues. Here the CDR3 DNA reads TGTGCCAGCTCTCACTCAGGGAACCTCACAGATACGCAGTATTTT. Protein: CASSHSGNLTDTQYF. The full variable domain, with the rest looked up from reference TRBV18 and TRBJ2-3, is NAGVMQNPRHLVRRRGQEARLRCSPMKGHSHVYWYRQLPEEGLKFMVYLQKENIIDESGMPKERFSAEFPKEGPSILRIQQVVRGDSAAYFCASSHSGNLTDTQYFGPGTRLTVL.